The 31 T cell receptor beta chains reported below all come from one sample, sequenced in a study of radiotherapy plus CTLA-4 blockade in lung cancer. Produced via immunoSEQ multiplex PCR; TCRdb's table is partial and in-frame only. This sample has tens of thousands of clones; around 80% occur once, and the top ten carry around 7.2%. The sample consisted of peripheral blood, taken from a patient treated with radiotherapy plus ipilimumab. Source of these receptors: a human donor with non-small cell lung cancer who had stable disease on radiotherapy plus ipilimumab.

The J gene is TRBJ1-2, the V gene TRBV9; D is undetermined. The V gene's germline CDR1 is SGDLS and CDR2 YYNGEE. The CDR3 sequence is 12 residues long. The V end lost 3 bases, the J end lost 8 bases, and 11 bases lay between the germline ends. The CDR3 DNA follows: TGTGCCAGCAGCGGTAGAGGGATCGGCTACACCTTC. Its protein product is CASSGRGIGYTF.

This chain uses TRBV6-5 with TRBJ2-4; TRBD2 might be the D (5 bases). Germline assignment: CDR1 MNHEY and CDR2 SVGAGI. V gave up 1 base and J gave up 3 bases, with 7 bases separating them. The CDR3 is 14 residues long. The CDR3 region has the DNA TGTGCCAGCAGTTACTTAGGGAGCAAAAACATTCAGTACTTC. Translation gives CASSYLGSKNIQYF.

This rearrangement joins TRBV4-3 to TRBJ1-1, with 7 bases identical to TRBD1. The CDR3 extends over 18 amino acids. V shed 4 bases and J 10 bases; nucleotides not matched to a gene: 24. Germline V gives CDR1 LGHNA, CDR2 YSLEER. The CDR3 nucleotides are TGCGCCAGCAGCCGAAAGAAGTCCAGGGACAGATTGAGGAGGGGAGCTTTCTTT. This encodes CASSRKKSRDRLRRGAFF.

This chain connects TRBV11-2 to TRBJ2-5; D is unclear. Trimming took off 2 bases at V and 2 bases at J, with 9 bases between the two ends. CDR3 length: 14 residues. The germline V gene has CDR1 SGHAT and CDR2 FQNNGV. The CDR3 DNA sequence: TGTGCCAGCAGCTTATACGGCAGGCAAGAGACCCAGTACTTC. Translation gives CASSLYGRQETQYF.

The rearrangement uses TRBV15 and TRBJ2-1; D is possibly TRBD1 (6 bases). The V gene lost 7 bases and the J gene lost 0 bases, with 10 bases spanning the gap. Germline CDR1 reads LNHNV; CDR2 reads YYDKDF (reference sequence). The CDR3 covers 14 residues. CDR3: CATKQGASYNEQFF. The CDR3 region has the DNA TGTGCCACCAAACAGGGTGCCTCCTACAATGAGCAGTTCTTC.

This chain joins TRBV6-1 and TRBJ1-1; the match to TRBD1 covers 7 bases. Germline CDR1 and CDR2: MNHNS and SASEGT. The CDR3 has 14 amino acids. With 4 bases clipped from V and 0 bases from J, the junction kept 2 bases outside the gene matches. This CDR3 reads CASSVGTVNTEAFF. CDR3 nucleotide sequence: TGTGCCAGCAGTGTTGGGACAGTGAACACTGAAGCTTTCTTT.

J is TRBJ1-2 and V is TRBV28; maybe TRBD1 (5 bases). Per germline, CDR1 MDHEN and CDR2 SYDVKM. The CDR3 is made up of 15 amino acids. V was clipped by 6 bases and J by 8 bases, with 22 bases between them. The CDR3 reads CASSDTTGEFRGYTF. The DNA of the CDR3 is TGTGCCAGCAGCGATACCACGGGGGAGTTTCGGGGCTACACCTTC.

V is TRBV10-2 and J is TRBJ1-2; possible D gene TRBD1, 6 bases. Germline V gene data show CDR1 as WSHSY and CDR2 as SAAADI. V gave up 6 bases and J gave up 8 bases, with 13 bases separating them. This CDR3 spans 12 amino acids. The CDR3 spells CASRDAGGGYTF. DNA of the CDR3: TGCGCCAGCAGAGACGCGGGGGGCGGCTACACCTTC.

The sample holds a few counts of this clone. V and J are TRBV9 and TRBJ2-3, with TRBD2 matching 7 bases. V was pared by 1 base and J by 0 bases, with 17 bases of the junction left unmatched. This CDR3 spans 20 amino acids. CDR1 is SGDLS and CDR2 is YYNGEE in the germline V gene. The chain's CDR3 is CASSVSGSGELITSTDTQYF. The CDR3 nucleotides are TGTGCCAGCAGCGTATCAGGGAGCGGGGAGCTCATAACTAGCACAGATACGCAGTATTTT.

CDR3 DNA: TGTGCCTCTCAAAAGACAGGGGCCTTACAAGAGACCCAGTACTTC. Translated, it gives CASQKTGALQETQYF. V is TRBV25-1 and J is TRBJ2-5; 8 positions agree with TRBD1. The trim removed 11 bases at V and 2 bases at J, leaving 13 bases unmatched. The CDR3 has 15 residues. The germline V gene encodes CDR1 MGHDK and CDR2 SYGVNS.

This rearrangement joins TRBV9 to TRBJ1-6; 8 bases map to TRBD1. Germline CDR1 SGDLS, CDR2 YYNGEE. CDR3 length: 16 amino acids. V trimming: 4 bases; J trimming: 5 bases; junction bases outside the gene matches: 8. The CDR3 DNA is TGTGCCAGCAGCCCCAGGACAGGGAGGAATAATTCACCCCTCCACTTT. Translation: CASSPRTGRNNSPLHF.

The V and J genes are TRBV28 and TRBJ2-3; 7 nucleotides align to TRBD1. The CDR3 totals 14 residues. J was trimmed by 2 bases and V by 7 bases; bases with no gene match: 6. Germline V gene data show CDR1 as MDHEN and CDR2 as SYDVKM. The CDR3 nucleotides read TGTGCCAGCACCACGACAGGGTACACAGATACGCAGTATTTT. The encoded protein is CASTTTGYTDTQYF.

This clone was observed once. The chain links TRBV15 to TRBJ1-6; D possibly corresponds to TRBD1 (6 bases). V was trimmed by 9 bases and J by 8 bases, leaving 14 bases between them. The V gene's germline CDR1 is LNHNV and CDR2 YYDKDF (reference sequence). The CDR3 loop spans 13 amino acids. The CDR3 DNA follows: TGTGCCACAGGGGGAAGTCAGGATTCACCCCTCCACTTT. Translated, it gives CATGGSQDSPLHF.

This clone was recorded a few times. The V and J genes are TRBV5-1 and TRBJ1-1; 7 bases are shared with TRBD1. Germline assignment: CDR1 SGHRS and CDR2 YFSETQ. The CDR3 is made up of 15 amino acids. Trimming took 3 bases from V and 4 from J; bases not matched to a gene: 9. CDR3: CASSSPYRGSTEAFF. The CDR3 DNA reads TGCGCCAGCAGCTCACCTTACAGGGGAAGCACTGAAGCTTTCTTT.

The CDR3 here is CASSLVGGAGTDTQYF. The CDR3, as DNA: TGTGCCAGCAGCTTAGTTGGGGGGGCTGGCACAGATACGCAGTATTTT. The chain couples TRBV7-2 to TRBJ2-3, with D tentatively TRBD2 (7 bases). V lost 1 base and J 1 base, leaving 12 bases between the germline ends. This CDR3 has 16 residues. Germline V CDR1 and CDR2: SGHTA, FQGNSA.

The CDR3 DNA follows: TGCAGCGTTGTACAGGGGAGGACGAACACTGAAGCTTTCTTT. Residues: CSVVQGRTNTEAFF. The genes are TRBV29-1 and TRBJ1-1, with TRBD1 matching over 7 bases. The CDR3 is made up of 14 amino acids. Unmatched junction bases numbered 6, after V lost 4 bases and J lost 1 base. CDR1 and CDR2 (germline): SQVTM, ANQGSEA. The complete variable domain, with remaining parts taken from reference TRBV29-1 and TRBJ1-1, reads SAVISQKPSRDICQRGTSLTIQCQVDSQVTMMFWYRQQPGQSLTLIATANQGSEATYESGFVIDKFPISRPNLTFSTLTVSNMSPEDSSIYLCSVVQGRTNTEAFFGQGTRLTVV.

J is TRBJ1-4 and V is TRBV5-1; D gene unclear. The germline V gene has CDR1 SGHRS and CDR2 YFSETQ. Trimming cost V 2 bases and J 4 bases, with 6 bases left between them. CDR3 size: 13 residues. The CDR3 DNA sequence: TGCGCCAGCAGCTTCAAGATTAATGAAAAACTGTTTTTT. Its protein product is CASSFKINEKLFF.

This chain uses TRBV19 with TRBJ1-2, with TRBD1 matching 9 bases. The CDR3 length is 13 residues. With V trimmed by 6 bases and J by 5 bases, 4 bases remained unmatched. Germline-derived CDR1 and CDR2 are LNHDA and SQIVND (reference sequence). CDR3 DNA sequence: TGTGCCAGTAGGCCGGGACAGGGATATGGCTACACCTTC. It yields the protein CASRPGQGYGYTF.

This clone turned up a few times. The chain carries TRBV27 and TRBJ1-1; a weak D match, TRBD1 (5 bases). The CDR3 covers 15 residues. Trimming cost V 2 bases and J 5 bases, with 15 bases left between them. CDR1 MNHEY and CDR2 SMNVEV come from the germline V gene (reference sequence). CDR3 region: CASSLGGGSGTEAFF. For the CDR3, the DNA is TGTGCCAGCAGTTTAGGGGGGGGGAGTGGGACTGAAGCTTTCTTT.

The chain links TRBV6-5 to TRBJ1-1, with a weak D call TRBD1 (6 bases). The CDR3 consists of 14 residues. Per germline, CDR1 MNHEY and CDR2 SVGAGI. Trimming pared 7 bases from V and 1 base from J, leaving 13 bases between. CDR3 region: CASTRTASNTEAFF. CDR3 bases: TGTGCCAGCACCAGGACAGCCTCGAACACTGAAGCTTTCTTT.

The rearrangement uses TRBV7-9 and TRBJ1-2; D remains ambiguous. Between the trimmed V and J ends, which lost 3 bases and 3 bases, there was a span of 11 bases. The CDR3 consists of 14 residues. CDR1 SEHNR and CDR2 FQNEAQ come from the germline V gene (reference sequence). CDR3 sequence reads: CASSFENSDYGYTF. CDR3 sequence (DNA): TGTGCCAGCAGCTTTGAGAATTCCGACTATGGCTACACCTTC.

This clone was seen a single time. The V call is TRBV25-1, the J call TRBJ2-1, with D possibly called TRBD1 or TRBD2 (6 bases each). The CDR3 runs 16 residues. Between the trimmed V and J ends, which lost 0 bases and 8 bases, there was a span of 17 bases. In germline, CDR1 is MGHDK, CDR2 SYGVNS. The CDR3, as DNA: TGTGCCAGCAGTGAATATAAACAGGGAGGTAGGGATGAGCAGTTCTTC. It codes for CASSEYKQGGRDEQFF. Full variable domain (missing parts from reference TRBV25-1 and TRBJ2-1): EADIYQTPRYLVIGTGKKITLECSQTMGHDKMYWYQQDPGMELHLIHYSYGVNSTEKGDLSSESTVSRIRTEHFPLTLESARPSHTSQYLCASSEYKQGGRDEQFFGPGTRLTVL.

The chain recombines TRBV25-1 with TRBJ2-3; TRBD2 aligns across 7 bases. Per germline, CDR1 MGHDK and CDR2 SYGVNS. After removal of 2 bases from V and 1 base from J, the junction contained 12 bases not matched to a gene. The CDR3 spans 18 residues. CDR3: CASSELTSAGPRTDTQYF. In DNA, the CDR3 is TGTGCCAGCAGTGAACTCACCTCAGCGGGACCCCGCACAGATACGCAGTATTTT. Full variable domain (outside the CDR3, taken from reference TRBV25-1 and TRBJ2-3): EADIYQTPRYLVIGTGKKITLECSQTMGHDKMYWYQQDPGMELHLIHYSYGVNSTEKGDLSSESTVSRIRTEHFPLTLESARPSHTSQYLCASSELTSAGPRTDTQYFGPGTRLTVL.

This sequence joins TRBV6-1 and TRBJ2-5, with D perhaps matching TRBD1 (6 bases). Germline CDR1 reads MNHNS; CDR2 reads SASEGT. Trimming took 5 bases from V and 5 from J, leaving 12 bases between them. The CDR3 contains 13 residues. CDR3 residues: CASSSHTGETQYF. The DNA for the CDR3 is TGTGCCAGCAGTTCTCATACAGGGGAGACCCAGTACTTC.

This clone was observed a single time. The CDR3 nucleotides read TGTGCCAGCAGCCAAGCGGGACAGCCCTCAAATGAGCAGTTCTTC. Encoded protein: CASSQAGQPSNEQFF. This chain uses TRBV4-2 with TRBJ2-1; TRBD1 matches at 7 bases. The junction had 7 bases not matched to a gene; V was cut back by 1 base and J by 7 bases. Germline V CDR1 and CDR2: LGHNA, YNFKEQ. CDR3 length: 15 amino acids.

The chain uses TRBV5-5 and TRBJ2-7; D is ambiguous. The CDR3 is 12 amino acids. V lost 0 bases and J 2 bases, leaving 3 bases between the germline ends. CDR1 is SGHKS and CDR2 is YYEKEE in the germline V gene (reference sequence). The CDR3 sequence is CASSLAPYEQYV. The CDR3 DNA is TGTGCCAGCAGCTTGGCCCCCTACGAGCAGTACGTC.

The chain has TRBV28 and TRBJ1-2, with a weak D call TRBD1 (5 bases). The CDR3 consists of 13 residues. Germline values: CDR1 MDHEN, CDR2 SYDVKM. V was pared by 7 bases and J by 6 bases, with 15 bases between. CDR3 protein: CASTSSGLDGYTF. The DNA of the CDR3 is TGTGCCAGCACGTCCTCAGGGCTGGATGGCTACACCTTC.

CDR3 amino acids: CASTSTFTQYF. The CDR3 coding sequence is TGTGCCAGTACCTCGACATTTACGCAGTATTTT. The genes are TRBV19 and TRBJ2-3; no clear D gene. Trimming left V 7 bases short and J 8 bases short, with 10 bases between. Germline V lookup: CDR1 LNHDA, CDR2 SQIVND (reference sequence). There are 11 residues in the CDR3. Combining the CDR3 with reference TRBV19 and TRBJ2-3 gives the whole variable domain DGGITQSPKYLFRKEGQNVTLSCEQNLNHDAMYWYRQDPGQGLRLIYYSQIVNDFQKGDIAEGYSVSREKKESFPLTVTSAQKNPTAFYLCASTSTFTQYFGPGTRLTVL.

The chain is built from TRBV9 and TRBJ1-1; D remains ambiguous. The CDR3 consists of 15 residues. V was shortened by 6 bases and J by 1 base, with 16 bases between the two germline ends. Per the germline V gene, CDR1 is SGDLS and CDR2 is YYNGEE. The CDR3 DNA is TGTGCCAGCACCCCGTTTATAGAAGGGAACACTGAAGCTTTCTTT. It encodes CASTPFIEGNTEAFF. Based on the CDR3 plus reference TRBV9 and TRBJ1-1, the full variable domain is DSGVTQTPKHLITATGQRVTLRCSPRSGDLSVYWYQQSLDQGLQFLIQYYNGEERAKGNILERFSAQQFPDLHSELNLSSLELGDSALYFCASTPFIEGNTEAFFGQGTRLTVV.

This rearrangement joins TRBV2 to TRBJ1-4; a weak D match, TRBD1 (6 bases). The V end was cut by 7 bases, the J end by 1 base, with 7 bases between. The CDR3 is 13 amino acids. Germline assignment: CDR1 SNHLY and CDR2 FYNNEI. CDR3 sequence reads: CASTGQTNEKLFF. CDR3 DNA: TGTGCCAGCACGGGACAAACTAATGAAAAACTGTTTTTT. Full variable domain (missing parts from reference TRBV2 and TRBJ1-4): EPEVTQTPSHQVTQMGQEVILRCVPISNHLYFYWYRQILGQKVEFLVSFYNNEISEKSEIFDDQFSVERPDGSNFTLKIRSTKLEDSAMYFCASTGQTNEKLFFGSGTQLSVL.

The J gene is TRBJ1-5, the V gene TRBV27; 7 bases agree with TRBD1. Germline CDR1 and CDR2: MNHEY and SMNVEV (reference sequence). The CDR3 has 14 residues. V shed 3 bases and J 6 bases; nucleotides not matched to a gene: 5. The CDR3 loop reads CASSFNRGTQPQHF. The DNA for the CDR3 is TGTGCCAGCAGTTTTAACAGGGGCACTCAGCCCCAGCATTTT.